These 22 T cell receptor beta chains came from one sample sequenced in a study of long-term antiretroviral therapy in people with HIV. Version v3.0 of the immunoSEQ assay ran at survey level. Here immunoSEQ multiplex PCR was the method, and the copy in TCRdb shows in-frame clones only, minus some. The table lists roughly 16,000 clones, over 70% of them singletons. The sample in question was unsorted PBMCs, obtained 0.3 years before starting antiretroviral therapy. These receptor sequences come from a middle-aged man with HIV.

This clone has a single count. The chain uses TRBV11-3 and TRBJ2-3, with D unclear. V lost 3 bases to trimming and J lost 5 bases, with 9 bases between them. CDR3 length equals 13 residues. Germline V gene data show CDR1 as SGHNT and CDR2 as YENEEA. This chain's CDR3 is CASSFIQRDTQYF. Written as DNA, the CDR3 is TGTGCCAGCAGCTTTATACAACGAGATACGCAGTATTTT.

The chain couples TRBV18 to TRBJ1-2, with 9 bases identical to TRBD1. With V trimmed by 3 bases and J by 8 bases, 13 bases remained unmatched. Germline loops: CDR1 KGHSH, CDR2 LQKENI. The CDR3 loop spans 16 amino acids. The CDR3 coding sequence is TGTGCCAGCTCACCGCAGAGACAGGGGGATGCAGGAGGCTACACCTTC. Protein product: CASSPQRQGDAGGYTF.

This chain links TRBV6-1 with TRBJ2-7; tentatively, D is TRBD1 (7 bases). Trimming cost V 6 bases and J 2 bases, with 14 bases left between them. The CDR3 loop spans 14 amino acids. Germline V gene sequence: CDR1 MNHNS, CDR2 SASEGT. CDR3 in DNA: TGTGCCAGCAGGGGCAGGGGGGATACCTACGAGCAGTACTTC. This encodes CASRGRGDTYEQYF.

V is TRBV19 and J is TRBJ2-3; D is unclear. The V and J ends lost 7 bases and 0 bases respectively, with 11 bases between them. The germline V gene encodes CDR1 LNHDA and CDR2 SQIVND (reference sequence). This CDR3 has 14 residues. CDR3 sequence (DNA): TGTGCCAGTACGTCCGGAGCCAGCACAGATACGCAGTATTTT. Amino acids: CASTSGASTDTQYF. The full variable domain, in which reference TRBV19 and TRBJ2-3 provide the parts outside the CDR3, is DGGITQSPKYLFRKEGQNVTLSCEQNLNHDAMYWYRQDPGQGLRLIYYSQIVNDFQKGDIAEGYSVSREKKESFPLTVTSAQKNPTAFYLCASTSGASTDTQYFGPGTRLTVL.

This clone was seen a handful of times. V gene TRBV10-3 combines with J gene TRBJ2-3; TRBD2 matches at 15 bases. Germline V CDR1 and CDR2: ENHRY, SYGVKD. The CDR3 has 19 residues. V shed 10 bases, J shed 3 bases, and the junction held 17 bases outside the gene matches. The CDR3 loop reads CATEGTSGRPGFGTDTQYF. CDR3 in DNA: TGTGCCACCGAAGGGACTAGCGGGAGGCCTGGTTTCGGTACAGATACGCAGTATTTT.

The J gene is TRBJ2-2, the V gene TRBV6-5; D is uncertain. The CDR3 consists of 15 residues. Trimming left V 5 bases short and J 0 bases short, with 10 bases between. From germline, CDR1 is MNHEY and CDR2 SVGAGI. For the CDR3, the DNA is TGTGCCAGCAGTCTTCTGAGATCGAACACCGGGGAGCTGTTTTTT. It translates to CASSLLRSNTGELFF.

The CDR3: CASQKGTRGGKLFF. CDR3 DNA sequence: TGTGCCAGCCAAAAAGGGACAAGGGGCGGAAAACTGTTTTTT. The rearrangement links TRBV6-6 to TRBJ1-4; the D gene is possibly TRBD1 (6 bases). V lost 8 bases and J 10 bases, leaving 20 bases between the germline ends. In germline, CDR1 is MNHNY, CDR2 SVGAGI (reference sequence). The CDR3 spans 14 residues.

The V and J genes are TRBV27 and TRBJ1-4; D is undetermined. Germline V gene data show CDR1 as MNHEY and CDR2 as SMNVEV (reference sequence). Trimming took 0 bases from V and 13 from J, leaving 12 bases between them. The CDR3 length is 13 residues. The chain's CDR3 is CASSLSTAGRLFF. The CDR3 DNA reads as TGTGCCAGCAGTTTATCGACCGCCGGCCGACTGTTTTTT.

This clone was seen once. V usage is TRBV10-2 and J usage is TRBJ2-3; D may correspond to TRBD1 or TRBD2 (5 bases each). CDR1 and CDR2 (germline): WSHSY, SAAADI. This CDR3 has 14 amino acids. With 4 bases removed from V and 4 bases from J, the gap between germline ends came to 12 bases. In DNA form, the CDR3 reads TGCGCCAGCAGTGGGACGGGGCGGGCAGATACGCAGTATTTT. Encoded protein: CASSGTGRADTQYF.

The rearrangement links TRBV5-6 to TRBJ2-4; D is unclear. Trimming removed 0 bases from V and 8 bases from J, with 12 bases in between. CDR1 SGHDT and CDR2 YYEEEE come from the germline V gene. The length of the CDR3 is 14 residues. CDR3: CASSLDLRSDIQYF. Here the CDR3 DNA reads TGTGCCAGCAGCTTGGACCTTCGTTCCGACATTCAGTACTTC.

The chain recombines TRBV7-2 with TRBJ2-7; 7 nucleotides line up with TRBD2. Germline CDR1 SGHTA, CDR2 FQGNSA. The CDR3 contains 15 residues. V was clipped by 1 base and J by 3 bases; unmatched bases: 6. CDR3 bases: TGTGCCAGCAGCTTAGAAAGCGGGGAGAGCTACGAGCAGTACTTC. It translates to CASSLESGESYEQYF.

CDR3 loop: CASSRGAIAKNIQYF. The CDR3 DNA follows: TGCGCCAGCTCTCGAGGGGCCATAGCCAAAAACATTCAGTACTTC. The rearrangement uses TRBV4-3 and TRBJ2-4; tentatively, D is TRBD1 or TRBD2 (5 bases each). Trimming took off 8 bases at V and 0 bases at J, with 14 bases between the two ends. The CDR3 runs to 15 residues. Germline CDR1 and CDR2: LGHNA and YSLEER.

This clone was found once. The J gene is TRBJ1-1, the V gene TRBV2; possibly TRBD1 for D (5 bases). Germline CDR1 is SNHLY and CDR2 is FYNNEI. Trimming took off 7 bases at V and 4 bases at J, with 16 bases between the two ends. CDR3 length: 14 residues. The CDR3 coding sequence is TGTGCCAGCATCGGGACCTCAAGGAGCACTGAAGCTTTCTTT. Its translation: CASIGTSRSTEAFF.

This clone was detected once. The chain is built from TRBV6-4 and TRBJ2-2; D gene ambiguous. The germline CDR1 and CDR2 sequences are MRHNA and SNTAGT. V was shortened by 2 bases and J by 2 bases, with 3 bases between the two germline ends. CDR3 length: 13 amino acids. Here the CDR3 reads CASSDKNTGELFF. DNA of the CDR3: TGTGCCAGCAGTGACAAAAACACCGGGGAGCTGTTTTTT.

V usage is TRBV5-1 and J usage is TRBJ1-3; no reliable D call. Trimming removed 2 bases at V and 4 bases at J, with 7 bases between. CDR3 length: 13 amino acids. From germline, CDR1 is SGHRS and CDR2 YFSETQ. CDR3 amino acids: CASSFDPGNTIYF. CDR3 sequence (DNA): TGCGCCAGCAGCTTTGACCCCGGAAACACCATATATTTT.

The J gene is TRBJ1-5, the V gene TRBV28, with D unresolved. Trimming removed 3 bases from V and 7 bases from J, with 16 bases in between. CDR3 length equals 15 residues. Germline values: CDR1 MDHEN, CDR2 SYDVKM. The CDR3 is CASSFPDSVGQPQHF. The DNA for the CDR3 is TGTGCCAGCAGTTTCCCCGATAGCGTAGGGCAGCCCCAGCATTTT.

This chain links TRBV7-9 with TRBJ2-5; D not certain. The CDR3 spans 12 residues. V dropped 5 bases and J dropped 0 bases, with 4 bases sitting between them. The germline V gene has CDR1 SEHNR and CDR2 FQNEAQ (reference sequence). The chain's CDR3 is CASSGDQETQYF. In DNA form, the CDR3 reads TGTGCCAGCAGCGGGGACCAAGAGACCCAGTACTTC.

The V call is TRBV4-3, the J call TRBJ2-1, with D perhaps TRBD1 (6 bases). CDR3 size: 14 residues. The V end was cut by 0 bases, the J end by 6 bases, with 9 bases between. CDR1 is LGHNA and CDR2 is YSLEER in the germline V gene. CDR3 sequence (DNA): TGCGCCAGCAGCCAAGATCCCAGGGGCAATGAGCAGTTCTTC. It codes for CASSQDPRGNEQFF.

This rearrangement joins TRBV19 to TRBJ1-2; no firm D call. Germline CDR1 and CDR2: LNHDA and SQIVND (reference sequence). The CDR3 extends over 12 amino acids. The V and J ends lost 4 bases and 4 bases respectively, with 7 bases between them. The CDR3 loop is CASSRGFYGYTF. DNA of the CDR3: TGTGCCAGTAGTAGAGGGTTCTATGGCTACACCTTC.

V and J are TRBV5-1 and TRBJ2-3, with D hard to call. This CDR3 region has 15 residues. Germline CDR1 is SGHRS and CDR2 is YFSETQ. V was clipped by 4 bases and J by 2 bases, with 14 bases between them. The CDR3 sequence is CASSPRTQFTDTQYF. CDR3 sequence (DNA): TGCGCCAGCAGCCCACGGACCCAATTCACAGATACGCAGTATTTT.

This sequence joins TRBV4-1 and TRBJ1-4, with D perhaps TRBD1 (5 bases). CDR3 length: 15 residues. The V and J ends lost 4 bases and 4 bases respectively, with 13 bases between them. The V gene's germline CDR1 is MGHRA and CDR2 YSYEKL. Here the CDR3 reads CASSRRDGLNEKLFF. The CDR3 DNA sequence: TGCGCCAGCAGCCGTCGGGACGGCCTTAATGAAAAACTGTTTTTT.

The CDR3 bases are TGTGCCAGCAGCTCGAACAGGCGGGGGGCCCCCTACGAGCAGTACTTC. Translating gives CASSSNRRGAPYEQYF. V is TRBV13 and J is TRBJ2-7; 8 bases line up with TRBD2. The germline CDR1 and CDR2 sequences are PRHDT and FYEKMQ (reference sequence). The V gene end was trimmed by 4 bases and the J gene end by 2 bases; junction bases not matched to a gene: 10. The CDR3 is 16 residues long.